This record covers a single T cell receptor (beta chain). The study ran its PCR with 60 Vbeta and 13 Jbeta primers. Sequenced by immunoSEQ multiplex PCR; TCRdb stores in-frame clones only, minus some. The repertoire table contains roughly 220,000 clones. This CDR3 is 16 amino acids long. Trimming at V came to 2 bases and at J to 4 bases, leaving 10 bases not matched to a gene. Germline CDR1 is SGDLS and CDR2 is YYNGEE. The data stem from a study of cytomegalovirus exposure and HLA in healthy donors. Donors sampled were nominally healthy, though unrecorded immune exposures were likely. The specimen was PBMCs. The TCR was taken from a girl aged 2-10 years in good health and CMV-seropositive. The chain combines TRBV9 with TRBJ2-5; 8 nucleotides line up with TRBD1. CDR3 nucleotide sequence: TGTGCCAGCAGCGTTCTCCAGGGGGCACTTGGAGAGACCCAGTACTTC. This sequence encodes CASSVLQGALGETQYF. Using reference TRBV9 and TRBJ2-5 for the parts outside the CDR3, the full variable domain is DSGVTQTPKHLITATGQRVTLRCSPRSGDLSVYWYQQSLDQGLQFLIQYYNGEERAKGNILERFSAQQFPDLHSELNLSSLELGDSALYFCASSVLQGALGETQYFGPGTRLLVL.